Shown below are 21 T cell receptor beta chains from a single sample sequenced in a study of T cells in localized non-small cell lung cancer. Some clones are missing from TCRdb's copy, which holds only in-frame ones; the method was immunoSEQ multiplex PCR. The sample shows roughly 25,000 clones, around 81% of them seen only once. Sequenced material: PBMCs, taken before any cancer treatment. These TCRs come from a man aged 35-69 years with stage II lung adenocarcinoma.

The CDR3 sequence is CASSGRILATNEKLFF. Here the CDR3 DNA reads TGTGCCAGCTCAGGACGGATTCTTGCAACTAATGAAAAACTGTTTTTT. The chain employs TRBV18 and TRBJ1-4; D gene unclear. This CDR3 contains 16 residues. The germline V and J ends were trimmed by 5 bases and 0 bases, with 13 bases remaining between them. Germline V gives CDR1 KGHSH, CDR2 LQKENI.

V and J are TRBV5-5 and TRBJ2-1; 9 bases are a match to TRBD2. In germline, CDR1 is SGHKS, CDR2 YYEKEE (reference sequence). V lost 1 base, J lost 10 bases, and 9 bases stayed unmatched. The CDR3 spans 15 residues. The CDR3 is CASSLSPSGTGEQFF. CDR3 bases: TGTGCCAGCAGCTTGTCGCCTAGCGGGACGGGCGAGCAGTTCTTC.

The chain combines TRBV11-2 with TRBJ1-1; D is uncertain. Trimming stripped 0 bases from V and 6 bases from J, with 8 bases between. The germline V gene encodes CDR1 SGHAT and CDR2 FQNNGV. This CDR3 spans 13 amino acids. CDR3 amino acids: CASSLDPAAEAFF. CDR3 in DNA: TGTGCCAGCAGCTTAGATCCGGCGGCTGAAGCTTTCTTT. The variable domain in full, with the rest retrieved from reference TRBV11-2 and TRBJ1-1, is EAGVAQSPRYKIIEKRQSVAFWCNPISGHATLYWYQQILGQGPKLLIQFQNNGVVDDSQLPKDRFSAERLKGVDSTLKIQPAKLEDSAVYLCASSLDPAAEAFFGQGTRLTVV.

DNA of the CDR3: TGTGCCAGCGAGCAACCTGGGGGACAGAGAGTCTATGGCTACACCTTC. Protein: CASEQPGGQRVYGYTF. The gene calls are TRBV6-6 and TRBJ1-2; TRBD1 aligns across 7 bases. The CDR3 is 16 amino acids. Unmatched junction bases numbered 16, after V lost 8 bases and J lost 4 bases. Looked up from germline, CDR1 is MNHNY and CDR2 is SVGAGI (reference sequence).

The chain uses TRBV27 and TRBJ2-1, with 8 bases aligning to TRBD2. The CDR3 contains 15 residues. The V gene end was trimmed by 5 bases and the J gene end by 8 bases; junction bases not matched to a gene: 11. The germline V gene has CDR1 MNHEY and CDR2 SMNVEV (reference sequence). CDR3 residues: CASSPSSGYRDEQFF. The CDR3 DNA follows: TGTGCCAGCAGTCCGTCTAGCGGGTATCGGGATGAGCAGTTCTTC.

This clone ranks as medium-sized. V gene TRBV10-3 combines with J gene TRBJ2-2, with D possibly being TRBD2 (5 bases). The CDR3 extends over 15 amino acids. Looked up from germline, CDR1 is ENHRY and CDR2 is SYGVKD. V gave up 0 bases and J gave up 5 bases, with 10 bases separating them. The CDR3 DNA is TGTGCCATCAGTGAGTCGAGGGCTAGTACCGGGGAGCTGTTTTTT. It encodes CAISESRASTGELFF.

Note on this clone: One end of the junction varies from germline; a read error may be responsible. Other DNA sequences in this specimen translate into the identical CDR3. This sequence joins TRBV11-1 and TRBJ2-7; 8 nucleotides line up with TRBD2. The CDR3 totals 19 residues. Germline CDR1 and CDR2: SGHAT and FQDESV (reference sequence). CDR3 region: CASSLTNNLAGLSSYEQYF. CDR3 bases: TGCGCCAGCAGCCTCACCAATAACTTAGCGGGGCTGAGCTCCTACGAGCAGTACTTC.

The V call is TRBV19, the J call TRBJ1-1; no clear D gene. V shed 0 bases and J shed 5 bases, with 4 bases lying between them. The germline V gene encodes CDR1 LNHDA and CDR2 SQIVND (reference sequence). This CDR3 region has 12 residues. In DNA form, the CDR3 reads TGTGCCAGTAGTATAGATAGGACTGAAGCTTTCTTT. It codes for CASSIDRTEAFF. The complete variable domain, with remaining parts taken from reference TRBV19 and TRBJ1-1, reads DGGITQSPKYLFRKEGQNVTLSCEQNLNHDAMYWYRQDPGQGLRLIYYSQIVNDFQKGDIAEGYSVSREKKESFPLTVTSAQKNPTAFYLCASSIDRTEAFFGQGTRLTVV.

This chain links TRBV7-8 with TRBJ2-2; 10 nucleotides align to TRBD1. Germline CDR1 SGHVS, CDR2 FQNEAQ. The ends lost 5 bases at V and 3 bases at J; junction bases unmatched: 18. This CDR3 has 20 residues. The CDR3 reads CASSLLSGTGVESHTGELFF. DNA of the CDR3: TGTGCCAGCAGCCTCTTATCCGGGACAGGGGTCGAAAGTCACACCGGGGAGCTGTTTTTT.

The rearrangement uses TRBV9 and TRBJ2-5; tentatively, D is TRBD1 or TRBD2 (6 bases each). Per germline, CDR1 SGDLS and CDR2 YYNGEE. V was clipped by 0 bases and J by 5 bases, with 23 bases between them. This CDR3 is 18 amino acids long. The chain's CDR3 is CASSVGGALGRFTETQYF. CDR3 in DNA: TGTGCCAGCAGCGTAGGGGGGGCGCTAGGTCGGTTTACGGAGACCCAGTACTTC.

The chain joins TRBV10-3 to TRBJ1-2, with 7 bases identical to TRBD1. Trimming removed 5 bases from V and 5 bases from J; junction bases left unmatched: 5. Germline CDR1 is ENHRY and CDR2 is SYGVKD. There are 13 residues in the CDR3. As DNA, the CDR3 is TGTGCCATCAGTCCTGGGACAGATTATGGCTACACCTTC. The encoded protein is CAISPGTDYGYTF.

This clone was counted once. The rearrangement uses TRBV29-1 and TRBJ2-4; D might be TRBD1 (6 bases). The V gene lost 1 base and the J gene lost 6 bases, with 10 bases spanning the gap. Germline CDR1 is SQVTM and CDR2 is ANQGSEA. This CDR3 contains 13 residues. CDR3 region: CSVEGNRANIQYF. The CDR3 coding sequence is TGCAGCGTTGAAGGTAACAGGGCAAACATTCAGTACTTC.

The gene calls are TRBV2 and TRBJ2-3, with a weak D call TRBD2 (5 bases). CDR1 and CDR2 from the germline V gene are SNHLY and FYNNEI. The V end lost 2 bases, the J end lost 14 bases, and 14 bases lay between the germline ends. The CDR3 extends over 12 amino acids. In nucleotides, the CDR3 is TGTGCCAGCAGTGAATTGAGTGGACTGCGGTATTTT. It codes for CASSELSGLRYF.

This clone was counted a single time. This chain links TRBV27 with TRBJ2-7; 9 bases align to TRBD1. Trimming removed 6 bases from V and 3 bases from J; junction bases left unmatched: 6. The CDR3 sequence is 14 residues long. Germline V lookup: CDR1 MNHEY, CDR2 SMNVEV (reference sequence). CDR3 in DNA: TGTGCCAGCAGCCGGGGACAGGGTTACTACGAGCAGTACTTC. Protein sequence: CASSRGQGYYEQYF.

The chain couples TRBV19 to TRBJ2-7; 8 bases align to TRBD1. The CDR3 spans 14 residues. The germline gives CDR1 LNHDA, CDR2 SQIVND (reference sequence). Trimming removed 4 bases from V and 5 bases from J; junction bases left unmatched: 7. The CDR3 loop is CASSTGQGTDEQYF. CDR3 nucleotides: TGTGCCAGTAGTACCGGACAGGGAACCGACGAGCAGTACTTC. The full variable domain, rest sourced from reference TRBV19 and TRBJ2-7, is DGGITQSPKYLFRKEGQNVTLSCEQNLNHDAMYWYRQDPGQGLRLIYYSQIVNDFQKGDIAEGYSVSREKKESFPLTVTSAQKNPTAFYLCASSTGQGTDEQYFGPGTRLTVT.

The chain recombines TRBV10-3 with TRBJ2-2; weak D call: TRBD2 (6 bases). Trimming left V 10 bases short and J 0 bases short, with 18 bases between. The CDR3 is made up of 16 amino acids. In germline, CDR1 is ENHRY, CDR2 SYGVKD. The CDR3 DNA is TGTGCCACAAGCGGGCGGGGACCCACGAACACCGGGGAGCTGTTTTTT. Its protein is CATSGRGPTNTGELFF.

The chain combines TRBV6-6 with TRBJ1-2; 8 nucleotides match TRBD1. This CDR3 region has 14 residues. Losses at the gene ends were 5 bases for V and 4 bases for J; bases not matched to a gene: 6. Germline V gene data show CDR1 as MNHNY and CDR2 as SVGAGI (reference sequence). Here the CDR3 reads CASSDTGGSYGYTF. In DNA form, the CDR3 reads TGTGCCAGCAGTGACACAGGGGGTAGCTATGGCTACACCTTC.

Regarding this clone: Other nucleotide sequences from this sample produce the same CDR3. The chain is built from TRBV7-2 and TRBJ2-7, with 9 bases lining up with TRBD1. Germline V gene lookup returns CDR1 SGHTA and CDR2 FQGNSA. The trim removed 4 bases at V and 3 bases at J, leaving 4 bases unmatched. The CDR3 has 14 amino acids. CDR3 loop: CASSSTGGVYEQYF. CDR3 DNA: TGTGCCAGCAGCTCCACAGGGGGCGTCTACGAGCAGTACTTC.

This chain connects TRBV19 to TRBJ1-2; D is possibly TRBD1 (5 bases). The CDR3 consists of 14 residues. Trimming stripped 2 bases from V and 3 bases from J, with 10 bases between. CDR1 LNHDA and CDR2 SQIVND come from the germline V gene (reference sequence). The CDR3 DNA reads as TGTGCCAGTAGTATAAGCCAGGGTGACTATGGCTACACCTTC. This encodes CASSISQGDYGYTF. Supplemented by reference TRBV19 and TRBJ1-2, the full variable domain reads DGGITQSPKYLFRKEGQNVTLSCEQNLNHDAMYWYRQDPGQGLRLIYYSQIVNDFQKGDIAEGYSVSREKKESFPLTVTSAQKNPTAFYLCASSISQGDYGYTFGSGTRLTVV.

CDR3 region: CASSYGTVRDTQYF. CDR3 DNA sequence: TGTGCCAGCAGTTACGGGACGGTCCGCGATACGCAGTATTTT. V usage is TRBV6-5 and J usage is TRBJ2-3; the D gene could be TRBD1 or TRBD2 (5 bases each). CDR1 and CDR2 (germline): MNHEY, SVGAGI. This CDR3 contains 14 residues. V was cut by 2 bases and J by 6 bases, with 12 bases left in between.

The rearrangement joins TRBV28 to TRBJ1-1, with a weak D call TRBD1 (6 bases). The V and J ends lost 4 bases and 5 bases respectively, with 14 bases between them. The germline V gene encodes CDR1 MDHEN and CDR2 SYDVKM. This CDR3 has 14 residues. CDR3 amino acids: CASSSGARWTEAFF. As DNA, the CDR3 is TGTGCCAGCAGTTCGGGGGCGCGGTGGACTGAAGCTTTCTTT.